Reported below is one TCR beta chain. Germline CDR1 reads DFQATT; CDR2 reads SNEGSKA (reference sequence). V was clipped by 0 bases and J by 1 base, with 12 bases between them. The length of the CDR3 is 15 residues. The entry originates in a study of CD8 T cells in Susac syndrome. A quantity of about 0.5 to 1 ug RNA underwent reverse transcription using random hexamers. MiXCR, run by TCRdb on the immunoSEQ multiplex PCR reads, gives a single entry per CDR3 protein. The data hold some 450,000 distinct CDR3 sequences, with around 85% observed a single time. Each multiple sclerosis control was a treatment-naive patient with relapsing-remitting disease that was either stable or active. Negative isolation yielded CD4+ and CD8+ T cells, and FACS enriched TEMRA cells.

The receptor was isolated from a human donor with multiple sclerosis. The genes are TRBV20-1 and TRBJ2-5; D remains unclear. The sequencing input was CD8+ T cells from PBMCs. In DNA form, the CDR3 reads TGCAGTGCTAGAGATGAGGCTCTTCTCCAAGAGACCCAGTACTTC. It yields the protein CSARDEALLQETQYF.